A single count supports the clone carrying this T cell receptor beta chain. The antigen is not known. Sample time point: newly diagnosed GD, antithyroid drugs for less than 3 months. Researchers made the TCR library from RNA that was extracted from PBMCs. The data belong to a study of regulatory T cells in long-lasting Graves disease. Through Arm-PCR of CDR3 regions and iRepertoire HTBI primers, TCR beta libraries were built. TCRdb re-analysed the multiplex PCR reads in MiXCR, keeping a single row per CDR3 protein. The sample includes 400,000 to 450,000 distinct CDR3 sequences, about a sixth of them seen just once. The V end was cut by 5 bases, the J end by 0 bases, with 12 bases between. Germline CDR1 is SGHAT and CDR2 is FQNNGV. CDR3 length equals 15 residues. Regarding the study as a whole: Possibly, accuracy suffered from the small sample size.

This sample also appeared in a second study, on T cells in Graves' hyperthyroidism and ophthalmopathy. As that report states: Among clonotypes expanded in thyroid above 0.001, most were also found in blood. Ophthalmopathy cases were set apart from stable hyperthyroidism by a 13 V-J model.

The gene calls are TRBV11-2 and TRBJ2-3, with a weak D call TRBD2 (6 bases). The source of this sequence is a woman in her twenties or thirties with Graves disease. The input for sequencing was peripheral blood mononuclear cells (PBMCs), taken at new diagnosis, from a patient treated with antithyroid drugs. The CDR3 DNA reads as TGTGCCAGCAGCCACGGGACTCGAAGCACAGATACGCAGTATTTT. Translating gives CASSHGTRSTDTQYF.